This paragraph reports one TCR beta chain. Its matching antigen is unknown. The library tagged individual cDNA molecules with unique molecular identifiers. TCRdb processed the RACE reads anew with MiXCR; each CDR3 protein has one entry. Of about 110,000 distinct CDR3 sequences in the sample, 9.2% are singletons; the top ten hold around 3.1%. As to time point: patch test 2, 6 weeks after DPC sensitization. Regarding treatment: therapeutic diphenylcyclopropenone sensitization with weekly scalp DPC. This entry is derived from a study of human T cells and chemical hapten exposure. Study-wide context: Affected patients, primarily female, had alopecia areata, totalis or universalis.

General study findings and limits: Patch test score rose with PT1 expanded TCRs, significant at 8, 16, 32, not 4.

Germline-derived CDR1 and CDR2 are SGDLS and YYNGEE. V lost 0 bases, J lost 3 bases, and 8 bases stayed unmatched. This CDR3 is 16 amino acids long. The material was whole blood, obtained in connection with sensitization to the hapten diphenylcyclopropenone (DPC). The chain uses TRBV9 and TRBJ1-1; 7 bases are shared with TRBD1. The source of this sequence is a woman in her thirties or forties with alopecia areata. Some clones in this sample may be carry-over from other donors' samples. The CDR3, as DNA: TGTGCCAGCAGCGTAGGTTCTGAGGGGGCGGACACTGAAGCTTTCTTT. It encodes CASSVGSEGADTEAFF.